This TCR beta chain emerged from a study of OX40 agonist ivuxolimab in advanced cancers. For the study at large: Ivuxolimab is a fully human IgG2 antibody that activates OX40 (CD134). While on treatment, patients had intravenous ivuxolimab at 0.01 to 10 mg/kg every 2 weeks. Study findings and constraints: Researchers did not determine the expanded peripheral T cells' antigen specificity. CD4+ and CD8+ blood T cells expanded clonally by week 6 at 0.1 to 3.0 mg/kg.

Germline-derived CDR1 and CDR2 are SNHLY and FYNNEI. V lost 0 bases and J lost 9, with 6 bases in between. The CDR3 has 12 amino acids. Clones were read by immunoSEQ multiplex PCR, and TCRdb kept only the in-frame ones, dropping some. The data contain 45,000 to 55,000 clones, 84% of them singletons. This clone came up a few times. Its antigen is still unknown. This specimen was CD4+ or CD8+ T cells sorted from blood, taken in a trial of the OX40 agonist ivuxolimab. The rearrangement joins TRBV2 to TRBJ2-1, with D possibly being TRBD2 (6 bases). This receptor was identified in an adult with an advanced solid tumor such as melanoma, head and neck, liver or kidney cancer. CDR3: CASSEAGGEQFF. The CDR3 DNA sequence: TGTGCCAGCAGTGAAGCGGGGGGTGAGCAGTTCTTC.